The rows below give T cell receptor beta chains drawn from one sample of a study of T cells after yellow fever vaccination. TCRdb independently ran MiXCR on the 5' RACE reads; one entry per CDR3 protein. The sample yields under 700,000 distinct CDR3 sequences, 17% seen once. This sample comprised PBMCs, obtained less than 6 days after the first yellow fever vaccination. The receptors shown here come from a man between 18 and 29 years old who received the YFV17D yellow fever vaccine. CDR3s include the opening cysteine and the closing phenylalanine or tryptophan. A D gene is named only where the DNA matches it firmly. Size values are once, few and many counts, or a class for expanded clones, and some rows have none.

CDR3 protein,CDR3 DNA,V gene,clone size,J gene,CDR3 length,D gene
CATIGLGDNEQFF,TGTGCCACCATCGGTCTGGGGGACAATGAGCAGTTCTTC,TRBV24-1,NA,TRBJ2-1,13,NA
CASSQDLASGGVSDTQYF,TGTGCCAGCAGCCAAGATTTAGCTAGCGGGGGGGTTTCAGATACGCAGTATTTT,TRBV4-2,NA,TRBJ2-3,18,TRBD2
CASTRRLSSYNEQFF,TGTGCCAGCACCCGTAGGTTAAGCTCCTACAATGAGCAGTTCTTC,TRBV12-3/TRBV12-4,few,TRBJ2-1,15,NA
CASSTVLVIYAEAFF,TGTGCCAGCAGCACCGTTTTGGTAATTTACGCTGAAGCTTTCTTT,TRBV7-2,few,TRBJ1-1,15,NA
CASKNRRAFF,TGTGCCAGCAAAAACAGACGAGCTTTCTTT,TRBV28,NA,TRBJ1-1,10,NA
CASSPGGQQGYGYTF,TGTGCCAGCAGCCCAGGGGGACAACAGGGCTATGGCTACACCTTC,TRBV7-6,few,TRBJ1-2,15,TRBD1
CASSGPQGSVSGANVLTF,TGTGCCAGCAGTGGTCCTCAGGGGTCGGTTTCTGGGGCCAACGTCCTGACTTTC,TRBV6-1,NA,TRBJ2-6,18,NA
CASKLSGELNQPQHF,TGTGCCAGCAAACTAAGCGGGGAACTCAATCAGCCCCAGCATTTT,TRBV12-3/TRBV12-4,few,TRBJ1-5,15,NA
CASSLLRLTEAFF,TGTGCCAGCAGCTTGCTTAGGCTTACTGAAGCTTTCTTT,TRBV6-1,few,TRBJ1-1,13,NA
CASSQEGGPGETQYF,TGCGCCAGCAGCCAAGAAGGGGGGCCCGGAGAGACCCAGTACTTC,TRBV4-3,few,TRBJ2-5,15,NA
CASSLYEPGLTDTQYF,TGTGCCAGCTCACTGTACGAACCGGGACTTACAGATACGCAGTATTTT,TRBV18,NA,TRBJ2-3,16,NA
CASSYGVGSGANVLTF,TGTGCCAGCAGTTACGGGGTGGGGTCTGGGGCCAACGTCCTGACTTTC,TRBV6-5,NA,TRBJ2-6,16,NA
CASSYRTETETQYF,TGTGCCAGCAGCTACCGCACGGAAACCGAGACCCAGTACTTC,TRBV5-4,NA,TRBJ2-5,14,NA
CASSGGSGEQFF,TGTGCCAGCAGCGGTGGGAGTGGGGAGCAGTTCTTC,TRBV7-3,NA,TRBJ2-1,12,NA
CASRDQGTPTGELFF,TGTGCCAGCCGGGACCAGGGGACTCCCACCGGGGAGCTGTTTTTT,TRBV6-2/TRBV6-3,NA,TRBJ2-2,15,NA
CASTETGPYGGEQFF,TGTGCCAGCACCGAAACGGGACCTTACGGAGGTGAGCAGTTCTTC,TRBV5-5,few,TRBJ2-1,15,NA
CASSYVRADYGYTF,TGTGCCAGCAGTTACGTCAGGGCAGACTATGGCTACACCTTC,TRBV6-5,NA,TRBJ1-2,14,NA
CASSKSGQYNSPLHF,TGTGCCAGCAGCAAATCGGGACAGTATAATTCACCCCTCCACTTT,TRBV7-2,NA,TRBJ1-6,15,TRBD1
CASSLGVGQLFEQYF,TGCGCCAGCAGCTTGGGAGTTGGGCAGCTCTTCGAGCAGTACTTC,TRBV5-1,many,TRBJ2-7,15,NA
CAIQESGSSYNEQFF,TGTGCCATCCAAGAATCGGGAAGCTCCTACAATGAGCAGTTCTTC,TRBV10-3,NA,TRBJ2-1,15,NA
CASKLRGEWNEQFF,TGTGCCAGCAAACTGCGGGGGGAATGGAATGAGCAGTTCTTC,TRBV12-3/TRBV12-4,NA,TRBJ2-1,14,TRBD2
CASSLDQGTPQETQYF,TGTGCCAGCAGCTTAGATCAGGGAACCCCCCAAGAGACCCAGTACTTC,TRBV11-3,few,TRBJ2-5,16,NA
CASSQVGPALTGYGYTF,TGTGCCAGCAGCCAAGTGGGTCCCGCCCTAACTGGCTATGGCTACACCTTC,TRBV4-2,NA,TRBJ1-2,17,NA
CASRPPPRGNYEQYF,TGTGCCAGCAGGCCCCCTCCCCGGGGAAACTACGAGCAGTACTTC,TRBV6-2/TRBV6-3,few,TRBJ2-7,15,NA
CASSLETSPYNEQFF,TGTGCCAGCAGCTTAGAGACGTCGCCCTACAATGAGCAGTTCTTC,TRBV7-3,few,TRBJ2-1,15,NA
CASSPQGKQETQYF,TGTGCCAGCAGCCCCCAGGGGAAACAAGAGACCCAGTACTTC,TRBV5-4,NA,TRBJ2-5,14,NA
CASSYRGQVIYNEQFF,TGTGCCAGCAGTTACCGAGGACAAGTGATATACAATGAGCAGTTCTTC,TRBV6-5,NA,TRBJ2-1,16,NA
CASSPRGFGGYTF,TGTGCCAGCTCACCACGTGGCTTCGGGGGCTACACCTTC,TRBV18,few,TRBJ1-2,13,NA
CAIRQGFNQPQHF,TGTGCCATCAGACAGGGGTTTAATCAGCCCCAGCATTTT,TRBV10-3,NA,TRBJ1-5,13,TRBD1
CASTGQKNEKLFF,TGTGCCAGCACCGGGCAGAAAAATGAAAAACTGTTTTTT,TRBV27,NA,TRBJ1-4,13,NA
CAWSVGVETQYF,TGTGCCTGGAGTGTAGGAGTCGAGACCCAGTACTTC,TRBV30,NA,TRBJ2-5,12,NA
CASSLWGVNEQFF,TGTGCCAGCAGCTTGTGGGGAGTAAACGAGCAGTTCTTC,TRBV12-3/TRBV12-4,NA,TRBJ2-1,13,NA
CASSSRGGPDTQYF,TGTGCCAGCAGTTCCCGGGGGGGCCCAGATACGCAGTATTTT,TRBV6-5,few,TRBJ2-3,14,TRBD2
CASSATLNRRGTYEQYF,TGTGCCAGCAGCGCCACCCTTAACCGGCGGGGAACCTACGAGCAGTACTTC,TRBV7-2,few,TRBJ2-7,17,NA
CAISALQAYEQYF,TGTGCCATCAGTGCGCTACAGGCGTACGAGCAGTACTTC,TRBV10-3,NA,TRBJ2-7,13,NA
CASSAGTSRTDTQYF,TGTGCCAGCAGCGCCGGGACTAGTCGCACAGATACGCAGTATTTT,TRBV7-2,many,TRBJ2-3,15,TRBD2
CASSPDFQETQYF,TGTGCCAGCTCACCGGACTTCCAAGAGACCCAGTACTTC,TRBV18,NA,TRBJ2-5,13,NA
CASSQFHGDYEQYF,TGTGCCAGCAGCCAATTTCACGGCGACTACGAGCAGTACTTC,TRBV11-1,NA,TRBJ2-7,14,NA
CSARGVRHELLPGEF,TGCAGTGCTAGAGGGGTTCGCCACGAGTTACTCCCAGGGGAGTTC,TRBV20-1,NA,TRBJ2-1,15,NA
CSARPPGLADNEQFF,TGCAGTGCTAGACCGCCGGGACTAGCGGACAATGAGCAGTTCTTC,TRBV20-1,NA,TRBJ2-1,15,TRBD2
CASSLGQDYGYTF,TGCGCCAGCAGCTTGGGACAGGACTATGGCTACACCTTC,TRBV5-1,many,TRBJ1-2,13,NA
CASSQSKGPGGEQFF,TGTGCCAGCAGCCAATCCAAGGGGCCGGGAGGTGAGCAGTTCTTC,TRBV16,NA,TRBJ2-1,15,TRBD2
CASSTWGTEAFF,TGTGCCAGCAGCACTTGGGGAACTGAAGCTTTCTTT,TRBV6-5,few,TRBJ1-1,12,NA
CASSSDPITDTQYF,TGTGCCAGCAGCTCGGACCCGATCACAGATACGCAGTATTTT,TRBV7-6,NA,TRBJ2-3,14,NA
CASRTTTGELFF,TGTGCCAGCAGGACTACCACCGGGGAGCTGTTTTTT,TRBV2,NA,TRBJ2-2,12,NA
CASSLYKNRAEEETQYF,TGTGCCAGCAGTTTATATAAAAACAGGGCTGAGGAGGAGACCCAGTACTTC,TRBV27,few,TRBJ2-5,17,NA
CASSYSTLGLAGGPQYF,TGTGCCAGCAGTTACTCGACTCTGGGACTAGCGGGGGGGCCGCAGTATTTT,TRBV6-5,few,TRBJ2-3,17,TRBD2